The 25 T cell receptor beta chains given below trace back to one sample, sequenced in a study of cytomegalovirus exposure and HLA in healthy donors. The repertoire was sequenced with immunoSEQ multiplex PCR; TCRdb's copy has only in-frame clones and lacks some. This repertoire shows around 200,000 clones, around 88% found once; its top ten account for 2.9%. The sequenced sample consisted of PBMCs. All receptors derive from a woman aged 18-29 years in good health and CMV-seronegative.

The CDR3 loop reads CASRLGAGNQPQHF. The CDR3 DNA reads TGTGCCAGTAGGTTGGGGGCCGGCAATCAGCCCCAGCATTTT. The chain employs TRBV19 and TRBJ1-5, with D possibly matching TRBD1 (6 bases). Trimming pared 6 bases from V and 2 bases from J, leaving 11 bases between. CDR1 and CDR2 from the germline V gene are LNHDA and SQIVND (reference sequence). The CDR3 is 14 amino acids.

The V gene is TRBV27, the J gene TRBJ2-3; D not certain. Germline values: CDR1 MNHEY, CDR2 SMNVEV (reference sequence). The CDR3 is made up of 13 amino acids. V lost 3 bases to trimming and J lost 3 bases, with 7 bases between them. Here the CDR3 DNA reads TGTGCCAGCAGTTTTAGGAGTACAGATACGCAGTATTTT. Translating it yields CASSFRSTDTQYF.

The chain links TRBV29-1 to TRBJ2-1; 11 bases map to TRBD2. The CDR3 is made up of 17 amino acids. Germline loops: CDR1 SQVTM, CDR2 ANQGSEA. Trimming cost V 1 base and J 4 bases; bases outside gene matches: 9. CDR3 sequence reads: CSVEVPTSGNIYNEQFF. CDR3 DNA: TGCAGCGTTGAAGTCCCGACTAGCGGGAATATTTACAATGAGCAGTTCTTC.

The chain is built from TRBV10-1 and TRBJ2-7, with D maybe TRBD2 (6 bases). The CDR3 has 13 amino acids. Trimming took 6 bases from V and 10 from J, leaving 19 bases between them. Per germline, CDR1 WNHNN and CDR2 SYGVQD (reference sequence). The CDR3 DNA reads TGCGCCAGCAGCCGGGATCCTCGGGGGTCTCAGTACTTC. Protein product: CASSRDPRGSQYF.

This clone was recorded only once. This rearrangement joins TRBV10-3 to TRBJ2-7, with D tentatively TRBD2 (5 bases). Trimming removed 0 bases at V and 2 bases at J, with 11 bases between. The CDR3 runs 15 residues. Germline CDR1 reads ENHRY; CDR2 reads SYGVKD. The CDR3 region has the DNA TGTGCCATCAGTGAGTCTGGCGGGTTGCCCTACGAGCAGTACTTC. Its protein is CAISESGGLPYEQYF.

The rearrangement uses TRBV19 and TRBJ2-7, with TRBD2 matching over 9 bases. There are 16 residues in the CDR3. Germline V gene data show CDR1 as LNHDA and CDR2 as SQIVND (reference sequence). Trimming at V came to 3 bases and at J to 1 base, leaving 7 bases not matched to a gene. CDR3 sequence reads: CASSIKAGGVSYEQYF. The CDR3 region has the DNA TGTGCCAGTAGTATTAAGGCGGGAGGGGTTTCCTACGAGCAGTACTTC.

This clone was seen just once. The V and J genes are TRBV6-1 and TRBJ1-5; 7 bases align to TRBD1. V lost 6 bases to trimming and J lost 3 bases; unmatched junction nucleotides: 5. CDR1 is MNHNS and CDR2 is SASEGT in the germline V gene. The CDR3 has 14 residues. CDR3: CASRGDSDNQPQHF. CDR3 nucleotides: TGTGCCAGCAGGGGGGACAGCGACAATCAGCCCCAGCATTTT.

The rearrangement links TRBV10-2 to TRBJ2-4, with 10 bases lining up with TRBD1. CDR3 length: 19 amino acids. From germline, CDR1 is WSHSY and CDR2 SAAADI. J was trimmed by 0 bases and V by 4 bases; bases with no gene match: 12. CDR3 nucleotide sequence: TGCGCCAGCAGTGGTTCGCGGACAGGGGGATCGCCAGCCAAAAACATTCAGTACTTC. Translated, it gives CASSGSRTGGSPAKNIQYF.

The V and J genes are TRBV5-1 and TRBJ2-7; 8 bases are a match to TRBD1. In germline, CDR1 is SGHRS, CDR2 YFSETQ. Germline trimming cut 4 bases from V and 12 bases from J; bases unmatched to any gene: 9. CDR3 size: 12 residues. CDR3 nucleotides: TGCGCCAGCAGCACGGACAGGGATGGAACGTACTTC. Its translation is CASSTDRDGTYF. The full variable domain, in which reference TRBV5-1 and TRBJ2-7 provide the parts outside the CDR3, is KAGVTQTPRYLIKTRGQQVTLSCSPISGHRSVSWYQQTPGQGLQFLFEYFSETQRNKGNFPGRFSGRQFSNSRSEMNVSTLELGDSALYLCASSTDRDGTYFGPGTRLTVT.

The V gene is TRBV2, the J gene TRBJ2-4; tentative D call: TRBD2 (6 bases). The CDR3 consists of 15 residues. Trimming stripped 7 bases from V and 0 bases from J, with 13 bases between. The germline V gene encodes CDR1 SNHLY and CDR2 FYNNEI. The CDR3 is CASKLRGAAKNIQYF. The CDR3 coding sequence is TGTGCCAGCAAGCTACGCGGGGCAGCCAAAAACATTCAGTACTTC.

The chain carries TRBV15 and TRBJ2-1, with D possibly TRBD2 on 5 matching bases. V was pared by 1 base and J by 0 bases, with 13 bases between. The CDR3 consists of 17 residues. Germline lookup yields CDR1 LNHNV and CDR2 YYDKDF (reference sequence). This chain's CDR3 is CATSRGVERASYNEQFF. DNA of the CDR3: TGTGCCACCAGCAGAGGGGTTGAGAGGGCCTCCTACAATGAGCAGTTCTTC.

This sequence joins TRBV6-1 and TRBJ2-3; a possible D gene is TRBD2 (6 bases). The CDR3 has 16 residues. CDR1 MNHNS and CDR2 SASEGT come from the germline V gene. Between the trimmed V and J ends, which lost 0 bases and 4 bases, there was a span of 14 bases. The CDR3 region is CASSEAPGGVSDTQYF. The CDR3 region has the DNA TGTGCCAGCAGTGAAGCCCCCGGGGGTGTCTCAGATACGCAGTATTTT.

CDR3 nucleotides: TGTGCCAGCAGCTCTTTAGCGGACGTAGGGGATACGCAGTATTTT. Protein: CASSSLADVGDTQYF. The chain joins TRBV5-4 to TRBJ2-3; possibly TRBD2 for D (6 bases). The CDR3 is 15 amino acids. Germline CDR1 and CDR2: SGHNT and YYREEE (reference sequence). V was trimmed by 3 bases and J by 6 bases, leaving 17 bases between them.

The V gene is TRBV5-1, the J gene TRBJ2-5; 9 bases match TRBD2. This CDR3 is 16 amino acids long. CDR1 is SGHRS, CDR2 YFSETQ, per germline. V trimming: 1 base; J trimming: 3 bases; junction bases outside the gene matches: 7. The CDR3 loop reads CASSLSPAGGEETQYF. CDR3 in DNA: TGCGCCAGCAGCTTGAGTCCAGCGGGAGGAGAAGAGACCCAGTACTTC.

The chain carries TRBV27 and TRBJ2-5; D possibly corresponds to TRBD1 (6 bases). The germline CDR1 and CDR2 sequences are MNHEY and SMNVEV (reference sequence). The CDR3 is 14 amino acids. Trimming shortened V by 5 bases and J by 3 bases, and 13 bases separated the two germline ends. Here the CDR3 reads CASSRLTGKETQYF. CDR3 in DNA: TGTGCCAGCAGTCGCCTAACAGGGAAAGAGACCCAGTACTTC.

The rearrangement uses TRBV28 and TRBJ2-5; 8 nucleotides agree with TRBD1. The trim removed 5 bases at V and 0 bases at J, leaving 2 bases unmatched. CDR1 MDHEN and CDR2 SYDVKM come from the germline V gene. This CDR3 is 14 amino acids long. The CDR3 sequence: CASSNRGYQETQYF. The DNA of the CDR3 is TGTGCCAGCAGTAACAGGGGGTACCAAGAGACCCAGTACTTC.

This rearrangement joins TRBV6-5 to TRBJ2-7; tentatively, D is TRBD2 (5 bases). From germline, CDR1 is MNHEY and CDR2 SVGAGI. This CDR3 has 14 amino acids. V lost 2 bases and J lost 5, with 13 bases in between. CDR3 coding DNA: TGTGCCAGCAGTTACGCGGGCAGATCCAACGAGCAGTACTTC. Its protein product is CASSYAGRSNEQYF.

The chain combines TRBV9 with TRBJ2-3; 9 bases are a match to TRBD2. J was trimmed by 6 bases and V by 2 bases; bases with no gene match: 10. Germline V gene sequence: CDR1 SGDLS, CDR2 YYNGEE. The CDR3 consists of 16 residues. As DNA, the CDR3 is TGTGCCAGCAGCGTCCCTAGCGGGGTTCCCAGGGATACGCAGTATTTT. Protein: CASSVPSGVPRDTQYF. The variable domain in full, with the rest retrieved from reference TRBV9 and TRBJ2-3, is DSGVTQTPKHLITATGQRVTLRCSPRSGDLSVYWYQQSLDQGLQFLIQYYNGEERAKGNILERFSAQQFPDLHSELNLSSLELGDSALYFCASSVPSGVPRDTQYFGPGTRLTVL.

In nucleotides, the CDR3 is TGTGCCAGCAGTCGAGGGACACCGAACACTGAAGCTTTCTTT. It yields the protein CASSRGTPNTEAFF. The V and J genes are TRBV27 and TRBJ1-1, with D maybe TRBD1 (6 bases). This CDR3 contains 14 residues. Between the trimmed V and J ends, which lost 5 bases and 1 base, there was a span of 11 bases. Germline CDR1 MNHEY, CDR2 SMNVEV (reference sequence).

The J gene is TRBJ2-3, the V gene TRBV15, with 8 bases fitting TRBD2. Germline CDR1 reads LNHNV; CDR2 reads YYDKDF (reference sequence). The CDR3 length is 14 residues. V trimming: 3 bases; J trimming: 4 bases; junction bases outside the gene matches: 3. DNA of the CDR3: TGTGCCACCAGCAGCGGGAGGGCCGCAGATACGCAGTATTTT. It specifies CATSSGRAADTQYF. The whole variable domain, remainder taken from reference TRBV15 and TRBJ2-3, is DAMVIQNPRYQVTQFGKPVTLSCSQTLNHNVMYWYQQKSSQAPKLLFHYYDKDFNNEADTPDNFQSRRPNTSFCFLDIRSPGLGDTAMYLCATSSGRAADTQYFGPGTRLTVL.

The gene calls are TRBV2 and TRBJ1-5; possibly TRBD1 for D (5 bases). Germline lookup yields CDR1 SNHLY and CDR2 FYNNEI. CDR3 length equals 14 residues. V shed 0 bases and J shed 6 bases, with 9 bases lying between them. The CDR3 loop reads CASSEAPGIQPQHF. The CDR3 DNA reads TGTGCCAGCAGTGAAGCGCCAGGGATTCAGCCCCAGCATTTT.

This clone was found once. The chain uses TRBV5-1 and TRBJ2-3; D not certain. Germline V gene lookup returns CDR1 SGHRS and CDR2 YFSETQ. This CDR3 has 14 residues. V lost 0 bases and J 4 bases, leaving 9 bases between the germline ends. CDR3 protein: CASSLDLEPDTQYF. The CDR3 region has the DNA TGCGCCAGCAGCTTGGATCTAGAGCCAGATACGCAGTATTTT.

This clone was counted a few times. The chain has TRBV10-2 and TRBJ2-2; D might be TRBD1 (6 bases). Germline CDR1 is WSHSY and CDR2 is SAAADI. The V end was cut by 2 bases, the J end by 6 bases, with 10 bases between. The CDR3 runs 14 residues. CDR3 in amino acids: CASSEIDRSGELFF. The CDR3 DNA reads as TGCGCCAGCAGTGAGATTGACAGGTCCGGGGAGCTGTTTTTT.

The V and J genes are TRBV2 and TRBJ2-1; 8 bases agree with TRBD1. From germline, CDR1 is SNHLY and CDR2 FYNNEI. The CDR3 covers 14 residues. V lost 8 bases to trimming and J lost 7 bases; unmatched junction nucleotides: 10. DNA of the CDR3: TGTGCCAGCGTTCGGGACAGGACGGTAAATGAGCAGTTCTTC. Protein product: CASVRDRTVNEQFF.

The chain combines TRBV4-2 with TRBJ2-7, with a tentative D call TRBD1 (6 bases). From germline, CDR1 is LGHNA and CDR2 YNFKEQ. Trimming took off 0 bases at V and 0 bases at J, with 9 bases between the two ends. The CDR3 has 15 amino acids. The CDR3 region is CASSQEIRGSYEQYF. CDR3 DNA sequence: TGTGCCAGCAGCCAAGAAATCAGGGGCTCCTACGAGCAGTACTTC.